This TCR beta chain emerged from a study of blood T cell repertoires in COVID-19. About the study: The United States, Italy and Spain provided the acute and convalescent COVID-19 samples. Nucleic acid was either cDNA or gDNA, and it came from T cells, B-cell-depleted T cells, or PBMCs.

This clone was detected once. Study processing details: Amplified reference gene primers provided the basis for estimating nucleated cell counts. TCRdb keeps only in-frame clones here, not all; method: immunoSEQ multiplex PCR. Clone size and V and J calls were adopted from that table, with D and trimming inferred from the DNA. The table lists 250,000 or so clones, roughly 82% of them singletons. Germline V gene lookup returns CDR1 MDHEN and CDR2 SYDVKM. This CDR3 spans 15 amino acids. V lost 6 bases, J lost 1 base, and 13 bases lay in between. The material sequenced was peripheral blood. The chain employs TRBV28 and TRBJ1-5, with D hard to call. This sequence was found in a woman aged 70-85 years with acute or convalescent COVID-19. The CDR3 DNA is TGTGCCAGCAGCTCTTCTTCGTTGAGCAATCAGCCCCAGCATTTT. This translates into CASSSSSLSNQPQHF.